The clone carrying this T cell receptor beta chain was picked up one time. Its antigen is currently unknown. This PCR relied on a set of 60 Vbeta primers and 13 Jbeta primers. The repertoire was sequenced with immunoSEQ multiplex PCR; TCRdb's copy has only in-frame clones and lacks some. This table has around 190,000 clones, roughly three quarters appearing once. This sample was included in a study of cytomegalovirus exposure and HLA in healthy donors. Study-level results: In vitro confirmation showed three CMV-associated chains to be CMV antigen specific.

This CDR3 has 16 residues. V was shortened by 4 bases and J by 0 bases, with 13 bases between the two germline ends. Germline V gives CDR1 SGHNT, CDR2 YYREEE (reference sequence). The receptor was isolated from a woman in her fifties or sixties in good health and CMV-seronegative. The sequenced material came from PBMCs. The chain recombines TRBV5-4 with TRBJ2-2; maybe TRBD2 (6 bases). CDR3 loop: CASSPQDYANTGELFF. Written as DNA, the CDR3 is TGTGCCAGCAGCCCTCAGGACTATGCGAACACCGGGGAGCTGTTTTTT.